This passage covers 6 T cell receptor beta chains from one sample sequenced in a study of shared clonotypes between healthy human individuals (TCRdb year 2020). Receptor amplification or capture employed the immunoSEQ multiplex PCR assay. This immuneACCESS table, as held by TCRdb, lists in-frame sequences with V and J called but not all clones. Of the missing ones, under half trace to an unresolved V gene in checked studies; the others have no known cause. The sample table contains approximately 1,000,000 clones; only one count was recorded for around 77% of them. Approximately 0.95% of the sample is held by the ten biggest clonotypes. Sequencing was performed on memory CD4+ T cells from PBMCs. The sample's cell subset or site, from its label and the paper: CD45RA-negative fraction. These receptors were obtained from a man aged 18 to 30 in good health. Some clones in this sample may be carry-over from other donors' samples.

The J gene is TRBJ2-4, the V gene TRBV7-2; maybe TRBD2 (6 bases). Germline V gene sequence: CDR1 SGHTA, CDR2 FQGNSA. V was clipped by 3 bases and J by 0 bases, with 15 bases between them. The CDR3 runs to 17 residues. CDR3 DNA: TGTGCCAGCAGCTTGAGGGCGGGATTACTAGCCAAAAACATTCAGTACTTC. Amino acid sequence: CASSLRAGLLAKNIQYF.

The CDR3 DNA reads as TGCAGCGTTGAACCTCGGTATGAGCAGTTCTTC. Its protein is CSVEPRYEQFF. The V call is TRBV29-1, the J call TRBJ2-1; no firm D call. The CDR3 runs to 11 residues. CDR1 and CDR2 (germline): SQVTM, ANQGSEA. Between the trimmed V and J ends, which lost 2 bases and 8 bases, there was a span of 7 bases.

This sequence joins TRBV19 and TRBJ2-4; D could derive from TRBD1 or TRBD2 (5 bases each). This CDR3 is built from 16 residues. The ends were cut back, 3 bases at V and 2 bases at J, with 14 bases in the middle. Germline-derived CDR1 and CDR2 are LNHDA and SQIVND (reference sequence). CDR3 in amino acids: CASSIRGEGPKNIQYF. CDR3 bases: TGTGCCAGTAGTATTAGGGGCGAGGGACCCAAAAACATTCAGTACTTC.

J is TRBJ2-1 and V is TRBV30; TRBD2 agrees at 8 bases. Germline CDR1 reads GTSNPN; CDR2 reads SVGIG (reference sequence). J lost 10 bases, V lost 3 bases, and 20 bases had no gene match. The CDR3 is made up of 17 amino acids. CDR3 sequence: CAWRGHSGAGGAEEQFF. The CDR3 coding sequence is TGTGCCTGGAGGGGCCACTCCGGGGCGGGAGGTGCGGAAGAGCAGTTCTTC.

The CDR3 coding sequence is TGTGCCAGCAGCCTAGGGCAAGCCCCCTACAATGAGCAGTTCTTC. Amino acid sequence: CASSLGQAPYNEQFF. This sequence joins TRBV7-8 and TRBJ2-1; D is unclear. V lost 5 bases and J lost 2, with 13 bases in between. Germline CDR1 SGHVS, CDR2 FQNEAQ. The CDR3 length is 15 residues.

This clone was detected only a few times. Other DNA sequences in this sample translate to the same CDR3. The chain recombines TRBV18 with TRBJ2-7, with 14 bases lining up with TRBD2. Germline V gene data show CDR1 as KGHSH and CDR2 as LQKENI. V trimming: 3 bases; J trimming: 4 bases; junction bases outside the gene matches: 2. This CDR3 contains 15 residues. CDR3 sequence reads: CASSPGTSGSYEQYF. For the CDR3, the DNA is TGTGCCAGCTCACCCGGGACTAGCGGGAGTTACGAGCAGTACTTC.